Described below is a single T cell receptor (beta chain) sequence and its context. Antigen specificity is unknown. The CDR3 consists of 11 residues. Germline loops: CDR1 SGHRS, CDR2 YFSETQ. The V and J ends lost 5 bases and 9 bases, in that order; junction bases with no gene match: 2. Study findings and constraints: In terms of TCR gene usage, tumor memory CD4+ T cells clustered together with blood and lymph node memory CD4+ cells, as well as with lymph node naive CD4+ cells.

Constant-region reverse primers amplified full-length variable regions, followed by semi-nested Nested Universal Primer A PCR. Each CDR3 protein gets one entry after TCRdb re-called the 5' RACE reads with MiXCR. The data contain about 23,000 distinct CDR3 sequences, less than 40% of them singletons. The chain has TRBV5-1 and TRBJ1-1; 9 nucleotides line up with TRBD1. Sample: tumor-infiltrating naive CD4+ T cells sorted from the breast tumor. Noted subset: naive CD4+ T cells, CD4+CD45RA+CD25-. The clonotype was recovered from a female donor with breast cancer. Here the CDR3 reads CASRDRGQAFF. CDR3 in DNA: TGCGCCAGCAGGGACAGGGGACAAGCTTTCTTT.